This entry is about one T cell receptor beta chain. Only a few counts were recorded for this clonotype. This receptor's antigen is unknown. There are no base qualities to consult, and no much larger clone falls within one base. The data were obtained in a study of blood T cells in healthy people across ages (dated by TCRdb to between 2014 and 2016). In the study overall: In model experiments, template switching captured about one uniquely barcoded TCR beta cDNA molecule for every two T cells. Age-related changes in TCR beta repertoire diversity were measured in the study by deep sequencing normalized with unique cDNA molecular identifiers. The donors were split into four age groups: young (average around 16 years), middle-aged (roughly 39), aged (around 67) and long-lived (over 75). To avoid experimental bias, donors of different ages were distributed randomly across sequencing lanes. Using the same blood draw, the study looked at two additional independent replicas of 1 million unique cDNA reads for two donors, one aged 18 to 30 and the other aged 80 or older. Points the paper makes about the study in general: Compared with the aged group, more naive CD4+ T cells, fewer expanded clones and increased TCR diversity were shown by the long-lived group, suggesting age selection. Estimates of total diversity from one million sequenced T cells were regarded as lower bounds and underestimates. Donor CMV infection status was unknown, potentially confounding age-related changes in expanded clonotypes. There was a strong correlation between observed TCR beta diversity and the percentage of naive T cells measured by flow cytometry. As age increased, observed TCR beta diversity per million T cells dropped in a roughly linear way, and a significant reduction was already evident by age around 41. Since profiling was done on bulk unsorted PBMCs, naive and antigen-experienced compartments could not be conclusively compared.

V and J lose 4 bases and 9 bases, and a span of 22 bases separates them. The CDR3 has 15 amino acids, counting the end cysteine and phenylalanine. Left in the record is the CDR3 DNA by itself, 45 bases read in frame from the first base. According to the germline V gene, CDR1 reads SGDLS and CDR2 reads YYNGEE. To prepare the library, 5' RACE was applied. A second PCR of roughly 7 to 12 cycles was run with a J-beta primer mix and a sample-barcoded 5' primer. Each TCR beta cDNA molecule received a unique molecular identifier from a template-switch 5' adaptor carrying 12 random nucleotides. Each sample yielded at least 2.5 million CDR3-containing paired-end reads. First-strand cDNA synthesis was performed from all RNA using the Mint cDNA synthesis kit, with priming by a TRBC-specific oligonucleotide. All cDNA was treated with uracil-DNA glycosylase and then went through a first 18-cycle PCR with the universal primers M1SS and BC2_uni_R. On the study's bioinformatics: For normalization, 1 million high-quality reads were randomly selected from each sample, with every read carrying a distinct molecular identifier. Instead of being binned into consensus sequences, reads that shared molecular identifiers were thrown out. CDR3 identification, clonotype clustering and error correction used MiTCR with a Q25 quality threshold and the strictest error-elimination algorithm. A nonparametric unseen species model with Euler transformation was used to estimate lower-bound total TCR beta diversity. TCRdb itself trimmed the public reads at Q25 with fastp, ran MiXCR and retained productive beta chains. Each entry is one CDR3 protein sequence, shown with its most common DNA and genes. The V and J calls shown here were made by TCRdb, not taken from the authors' results. The sample yields approximately 1,700,000 distinct CDR3 sequences; about 39% were counted once. Of the sample, roughly 24% falls within the top ten clones.

Systemically healthy Caucasian individuals from Russia, some 38 in total and aged 6 to 90 years, were included as donors. Approximately 9.7 milliliters of peripheral blood were drawn from each donor into EDTA-treated Vacutainer tubes. Ficoll-Paque density-gradient centrifugation was used to isolate PBMCs, with at least 6.5 million per sample. Trizol reagent was used to extract total RNA from PBMCs, with at least 5 micrograms per sample. The percentages of naive CD45RAhigh/CD27high T cells were determined by flow cytometry on a PBMC aliquot from every donor. This receptor was taken from a human donor in good health. The chain was built from TRBV9 and TRBJ1-2; tentative D gene TRBD1, with 5 bases matching. Sample: blood. The CDR3 protein is CASSFSPFPGPSYTF. The bases read TGTGCCAGCAGCTTTTCCCCATTCCCGGGGCCAAGCTACACCTTC.